This passage covers 25 T cell receptor beta chains from one sample sequenced in a study of early T cells in non-severe SARS-CoV-2 infection. One entry per CDR3 protein results from TCRdb running MiXCR on the 5' RACE reads. Here the sample spans 66,000 or so distinct CDR3 sequences, roughly 13% being singletons. The sequenced material came from whole blood. These receptors originate from an adult who was a healthcare worker with PCR-confirmed SARS-CoV-2 infection or an uninfected control (not recorded which).

The chain is built from TRBV19 and TRBJ2-5, with D maybe TRBD1 (6 bases). The CDR3 consists of 13 residues. V lost 10 bases, J lost 11 bases, and 23 bases lay in between. CDR1 LNHDA and CDR2 SQIVND come from the germline V gene (reference sequence). The CDR3 DNA sequence: TGTGCCATCTCACCCCAGGGGCCCCGGCCGCAGTACTTC. Residues: CAISPQGPRPQYF.

This clonotype appeared many times. The V call is TRBV12-3 or TRBV12-4, the J call TRBJ2-2; 9 bases map to TRBD2. After removal of 2 bases from V and 3 bases from J, the junction contained 4 bases not matched to a gene. The CDR3 extends over 16 amino acids. In nucleotides, the CDR3 is TGTGCCAGCAGTTTAATGCGGGAGGGCCACACCGGGGAGCTGTTTTTT. This codes for CASSLMREGHTGELFF.

This clonotype was counted many times. The chain employs TRBV9 and TRBJ1-2, with D hard to call. CDR3 size: 12 residues. Trimming removed 0 bases from V and 4 bases from J, with 4 bases in between. Germline assignment: CDR1 SGDLS and CDR2 YYNGEE. In DNA form, the CDR3 reads TGTGCCAGCAGCGTAGACTTCTATGGCTACACCTTC. Translating gives CASSVDFYGYTF.

This clonotype was observed a handful of times. J is TRBJ2-7 and V is TRBV5-4; 9 bases match TRBD1. This CDR3 is built from 15 residues. CDR1 is SGHNT and CDR2 is YYREEE in the germline V gene (reference sequence). V dropped 4 bases and J dropped 6; count of bases not matched to a gene: 11. The CDR3 sequence is CASSLRTGVISEQYF. CDR3 nucleotide sequence: TGTGCCAGCAGCCTAAGGACAGGGGTAATTAGCGAGCAGTACTTC.

The J gene is TRBJ2-2, the V gene TRBV3-1; 12 positions match TRBD2. The trim removed 4 bases at V and 3 bases at J, leaving 12 bases unmatched. Germline CDR1 LGHDT, CDR2 YNNKEL (reference sequence). The CDR3 is made up of 19 amino acids. The CDR3 sequence is CASSLGASGRAMDTGELFF. The CDR3, as DNA: TGTGCCAGCAGCCTAGGAGCTAGCGGGAGGGCCATGGACACCGGGGAGCTGTTTTTT.

The chain recombines TRBV28 with TRBJ2-1; 8 bases agree with TRBD2. Germline V CDR1 and CDR2: MDHEN, SYDVKM. The CDR3 runs 15 residues. V lost 5 bases, J lost 9 bases, and 12 bases stayed unmatched. The CDR3 loop reads CASSAGRARGGEQFF. The CDR3 DNA sequence: TGTGCCAGCAGTGCCGGGAGGGCTAGAGGGGGTGAGCAGTTCTTC.

This clonotype turned up a few times. V and J are TRBV5-5 and TRBJ1-4; 9 bases are a match to TRBD1. The V segment lost 4 bases and the J segment 3 bases; nucleotides outside the gene matches: 7. This CDR3 has 16 amino acids. The V gene's germline CDR1 is SGHKS and CDR2 YYEKEE (reference sequence). CDR3 bases: TGTGCCAGCAGCCGCACAGGGGGCGTATCTAATGAAAAACTGTTTTTT. This gives the protein CASSRTGGVSNEKLFF.

V and J are TRBV5-1 and TRBJ2-1; D remains ambiguous. The CDR3 runs 15 residues. V lost 7 bases, J lost 0 bases, and 14 bases lay in between. Per germline, CDR1 SGHRS and CDR2 YFSETQ. This CDR3 is CASRPPSSSYNEQFF. Here the CDR3 DNA reads TGCGCCAGCCGGCCCCCGTCTAGCTCCTACAATGAGCAGTTCTTC.

V is TRBV5-1 and J is TRBJ1-1; no reliable D call. CDR1 and CDR2 (germline): SGHRS, YFSETQ. V lost 4 bases, J lost 6 bases, and 16 bases lay in between. The CDR3 is made up of 14 amino acids. CDR3 residues: CASSPHVGFPEAFF. The CDR3 nucleotides read TGCGCCAGCAGCCCCCACGTGGGTTTTCCTGAAGCTTTCTTT.

This clonotype was seen at least ten times. This rearrangement joins TRBV7-3 to TRBJ2-7; the D gene could be TRBD1 or TRBD2 (5 bases each). In germline, CDR1 is SGHTA, CDR2 FQGTGA. The CDR3 length is 15 residues. V shed 4 bases and J shed 2 bases, with 15 bases lying between them. The CDR3 loop is CASSSIPGPAYEQYF. The DNA for the CDR3 is TGTGCCAGCAGCTCTATACCGGGACCGGCCTACGAGCAGTACTTC.

The chain is built from TRBV5-1 and TRBJ1-6; D might be TRBD1 (6 bases). Germline V lookup: CDR1 SGHRS, CDR2 YFSETQ. Trimming left V 4 bases short and J 5 bases short, with 13 bases between. The CDR3 contains 15 residues. The CDR3 reads CASSRGAADNSPLHF. CDR3 nucleotides: TGCGCCAGCAGCCGGGGGGCAGCGGATAATTCACCCCTCCACTTT.

The V and J genes are TRBV3-1 and TRBJ2-1, with 13 bases lining up with TRBD2. Germline V gene lookup returns CDR1 LGHDT and CDR2 YNNKEL (reference sequence). The CDR3 consists of 14 residues. Germline trimming cut 1 base from V and 13 bases from J; bases unmatched to any gene: 4. This CDR3 reads CASSQGRTSGRQFF. CDR3 coding DNA: TGTGCCAGCAGCCAAGGCCGGACTAGCGGGAGACAGTTCTTC.

The chain is built from TRBV11-3 and TRBJ2-5; 9 nucleotides align to TRBD2. V lost 0 bases and J lost 1; bases outside the gene matches: 6. CDR1 SGHNT and CDR2 YENEEA come from the germline V gene. The CDR3 runs to 17 residues. The CDR3 DNA sequence: TGTGCCAGCAGCTTAGATGGGCTAGCGGGACCCCAAGAGACCCAGTACTTC. This gives the protein CASSLDGLAGPQETQYF.

This chain uses TRBV9 with TRBJ2-1; 8 nucleotides match TRBD2. The CDR3 has 16 residues. Germline V lookup: CDR1 SGDLS, CDR2 YYNGEE. Trimming at V came to 0 bases and at J to 5 bases, leaving 7 bases not matched to a gene. The CDR3 here is CASSVAGGRLNNEQFF. Here the CDR3 DNA reads TGTGCCAGCAGCGTAGCCGGCGGGAGGCTCAACAATGAGCAGTTCTTC.

Points on this clonotype: With a much larger clone just one base away, this may be a read error. J is TRBJ2-1 and V is TRBV9; D remains unclear. Germline V gene data show CDR1 as SGDLS and CDR2 as YYNGEE. The CDR3 contains 14 residues. Trimming left V 4 bases short and J 8 bases short, with 16 bases between. The CDR3 region has the DNA TGTGCCAGCAGCTCCCAATCCCTAGTCGATGAGCAGTTCTTC. Translation gives CASSSQSLVDEQFF.

Ten or more counts support this clonotype. This sequence joins TRBV29-1 and TRBJ2-3, with a weak D call TRBD2 (5 bases). The germline V and J ends were trimmed by 7 bases and 1 base, with 15 bases remaining between them. CDR3 length equals 14 residues. Germline CDR1 is SQVTM and CDR2 is ANQGSEA. Written as DNA, the CDR3 is TGCAGCGCACACCCGGGATATCGCACAGATACGCAGTATTTT. Residues: CSAHPGYRTDTQYF.

This clonotype appeared many times. The rearrangement uses TRBV20-1 and TRBJ2-2; TRBD2 might be the D (5 bases). Germline V gives CDR1 DFQATT, CDR2 SNEGSKA (reference sequence). V was shortened by 6 bases and J by 6 bases, with 14 bases between the two germline ends. The CDR3 spans 13 residues. The CDR3 DNA follows: TGCAGTGCAACGGCGACTAACGCCGGGGAGCTGTTTTTT. Translation gives CSATATNAGELFF.

This clonotype was seen many times. This chain uses TRBV15 with TRBJ2-1; 12 bases are shared with TRBD2. The V and J ends lost 6 bases and 5 bases, in that order; junction bases with no gene match: 2. The CDR3 extends over 14 amino acids. The germline CDR1 and CDR2 sequences are LNHNV and YYDKDF (reference sequence). CDR3 sequence (DNA): TGTGCCACCAGGACTAGCGGGAGTCACAATGAGCAGTTCTTC. Translated: CATRTSGSHNEQFF.

In its sample, this clonotype was seen many times. The chain employs TRBV18 and TRBJ2-7, with unresolved D. In germline, CDR1 is KGHSH, CDR2 LQKENI. The CDR3 is 14 amino acids. Trimming shortened V by 6 bases and J by 1 base, and 13 bases separated the two germline ends. CDR3 DNA: TGTGCCAGCTCCCCTACGACCCGATCCTACGAGCAGTACTTC. Translating gives CASSPTTRSYEQYF. Drawing the rest from reference TRBV18 and TRBJ2-7, the complete variable domain is NAGVMQNPRHLVRRRGQEARLRCSPMKGHSHVYWYRQLPEEGLKFMVYLQKENIIDESGMPKERFSAEFPKEGPSILRIQQVVRGDSAAYFCASSPTTRSYEQYFGPGTRLTVT.

This clonotype came up many times. V is TRBV2 and J is TRBJ2-7, with a possible D match to TRBD1 (5 bases). The CDR3 sequence is 15 residues long. Deletions cut 4 bases from V and 0 bases from J, with 13 bases between. Germline V lookup: CDR1 SNHLY, CDR2 FYNNEI. CDR3 DNA sequence: TGTGCCAGCAGTGGTTTCCAGGGCCCCTCCTACGAGCAGTACTTC. This sequence encodes CASSGFQGPSYEQYF.

This clonotype was detected ten times or more. The chain couples TRBV15 to TRBJ1-3; D is perhaps TRBD1 (5 bases). There are 15 residues in the CDR3. Deletions cut 5 bases from V and 0 bases from J, with 11 bases between. Germline V gene lookup returns CDR1 LNHNV and CDR2 YYDKDF (reference sequence). CDR3 loop: CATSGDGNSGNTIYF. The CDR3 DNA reads as TGTGCCACCAGCGGGGACGGCAACTCTGGAAACACCATATATTTT.

J is TRBJ2-1 and V is TRBV6-1, with D maybe TRBD1 (6 bases). There are 16 residues in the CDR3. The germline gives CDR1 MNHNS, CDR2 SASEGT. Trimming took off 4 bases at V and 4 bases at J, with 17 bases between the two ends. The CDR3 DNA is TGTGCCAGCAGTGCGACAGGTACGGTCCGGTACAATGAGCAGTTCTTC. As protein: CASSATGTVRYNEQFF.

This clonotype was observed many times. J is TRBJ2-3 and V is TRBV7-8, with D possibly called TRBD1 or TRBD2 (5 bases each). Germline CDR1 reads SGHVS; CDR2 reads FQNEAQ. V was trimmed by 5 bases and J by 1 base, leaving 16 bases between them. The CDR3 has 16 residues. This CDR3 is CASSLAGTVGTDTQYF. For the CDR3, the DNA is TGTGCCAGCAGCCTCGCCGGGACGGTGGGCACAGATACGCAGTATTTT.

In DNA, the CDR3 is TGCAGCGTAGGACAGGGTCCCCCATATGGCGGGGCCAACGTCCTGACTTTC. Its translation is CSVGQGPPYGGANVLTF. The chain carries TRBV29-1 and TRBJ2-6, with TRBD1 matching over 8 bases. V trimming: 6 bases; J trimming: 4 bases; junction bases outside the gene matches: 14. Looked up from germline, CDR1 is SQVTM and CDR2 is ANQGSEA. This CDR3 comprises 17 residues. Full variable domain (missing parts from reference TRBV29-1 and TRBJ2-6): SAVISQKPSRDICQRGTSLTIQCQVDSQVTMMFWYRQQPGQSLTLIATANQGSEATYESGFVIDKFPISRPNLTFSTLTVSNMSPEDSSIYLCSVGQGPPYGGANVLTFGAGSRLTVL.

The sample holds many counts of this clonotype. This rearrangement joins TRBV29-1 to TRBJ2-5; the match to TRBD2 covers 8 bases. J was trimmed by 2 bases and V by 4 bases; bases with no gene match: 12. The CDR3 covers 16 residues. Germline values: CDR1 SQVTM, CDR2 ANQGSEA. The CDR3: CSVGYTSGTRQETQYF. CDR3 coding DNA: TGCAGCGTTGGATATACTAGCGGAACTCGGCAAGAGACCCAGTACTTC.